This TCR beta chain was recovered during a study of T cell clonotyping in hematopoietic cell transplantation. For this clone: No antigen is known for it.

Data came from immunoSEQ multiplex PCR; TCRdb stores just in-frame clones and leaves some out. This table has 3,500 to 4,500 clones, 95% appearing once. The study, taken as a whole, reports: Higher Inverse Simpson Index values in graft donor and pretransplant recipient predicted broader posttransplant TCR diversity. CD4 and CD8 repertoire contributions could not be separated without sorting. Recipient TCR diversity dropped after transplant; expanded clonotypes rose from day 30 to 180.

Recipient blood drawn about 28 days pretransplant and days 30, 100, 180 after. The sample here was PBMCs, taken 30 days after allogeneic stem cell transplant. The TCR originated in a male patient in his fifties who had an allogeneic stem cell transplant from a related donor, so the T cells may come from the graft donor. Some clones in this sample may be carry-over from other donors' samples.

The CDR3 DNA sequence: TGTGCCAGCAGCCAAACCCAGGAATTGGAACCCCTCCACTTT. Protein sequence: CASSQTQELEPLHF. The V call is TRBV14, the J call TRBJ1-6; D remains unclear. The V gene's germline CDR1 is SGHDN and CDR2 FVKESK. V was clipped by 2 bases and J by 12 bases, with 14 bases between them. This CDR3 is 14 amino acids long.